The clone carrying this T cell receptor beta chain came up once. When the RNA was reverse transcribed, random hexamers were used with an input of about 0.45 to 1 ug. TCRdb independently ran MiXCR on the immunoSEQ multiplex PCR reads; one entry per CDR3 protein. The sample has fewer than 90,000 distinct CDR3 sequences; 93% are singletons. Patients having Susac syndrome satisfied recently defined diagnostic criteria for definite or probable disease. The data stem from a study of CD8 T cells in Susac syndrome. Germline V gene sequence: CDR1 MNHNS, CDR2 SASEGT. Losses at the gene ends were 7 bases for V and 6 bases for J; bases not matched to a gene: 12. The CDR3 runs 16 residues.

The V gene is TRBV6-1, the J gene TRBJ1-3, with 10 bases aligning to TRBD1. The source material was CD8+ T cells from PBMCs. The TCR originated in a human donor with Susac syndrome. The CDR3 region has the DNA TGTGCCAGCAAGGAACCGGGACAGGGGTTTGTAAACACCATATATTTT. It specifies CASKEPGQGFVNTIYF.